This T cell receptor (beta chain) was identified during a study of blood T cells in healthy people across ages. Next came a second PCR, run for about 6 to 12 cycles, which used a sample-barcoded 5' primer along with a J-beta primer mix. TCRdb processed the 5' RACE reads anew with MiXCR; each CDR3 protein has one entry. In the table there are 1.5 million to 2 million distinct CDR3 sequences, 40% to 55% of which are singletons. Study outcomes and limitations: The study regarded diversity estimates from one million T cells as underestimates. Per-million-T-cell TCR beta diversity fell roughly linearly with age.

This clonotype appeared a single time. The antigen remains undetermined. The TCR sequence derives from a woman between 35 and 50 years old in good health. Sequenced input: blood.

CDR3 loop: CASSLDLIGGDTQYF. The CDR3 bases are TGTGCCAGCAGCTTAGATCTTATCGGCGGGGATACGCAGTATTTT. This chain uses TRBV11-2 with TRBJ2-3, with a possible D match to TRBD2 (5 bases). The CDR3 covers 15 residues. V lost 0 bases and J 6 bases, leaving 13 bases between the germline ends. Looked up from germline, CDR1 is SGHAT and CDR2 is FQNNGV.